Sequencing of this T cell receptor beta chain was carried out in a study of cytomegalovirus exposure and HLA in healthy donors. Study outcomes and limitations: Later analysis identified a missense DCLRE1C variant that was linked to TCR beta V- and J-gene trimming.

Primers: 60 Vbeta forward and 13 Jbeta reverse. The authors' processing: A later analysis tallied 65 million to 85 million unique TCR beta chains, 9 million to 12 million of them shared. Using immunoSEQ multiplex PCR, the repertoire was profiled, and TCRdb retains in-frame clones only, with some absent. V and J calls and clone size come straight from that table; D and trimming were deduced from the DNA. The table includes tens of thousands of clones, about 66% detected once. Deletions cut 5 bases from V and 5 bases from J, with 20 bases between. Germline-derived CDR1 and CDR2 are SGHRS and YFSETQ. The CDR3 spans 15 residues. On this clone itself: Its specificity is not known.

The rearrangement links TRBV5-1 to TRBJ2-7, with D possibly being TRBD1 (5 bases). Sequenced input: PBMCs. This receptor was obtained from a man aged 35 to 55 in good health and CMV-seropositive. The CDR3 nucleotides are TGCGCCAGCAGACAACAGGCGTCGGATATGGACGAGCAGTACTTC. This codes for CASRQQASDMDEQYF.